One and the same sample provided the 21 T cell receptor beta chains below, sequenced in a study of beta chain features in type 1 diabetes. Study-wide results and caveats: All four CD4+ subsets of Type 1 diabetes patients contained TCRB CDR3s that were moderately but significantly shorter.

No antigens are known for them. What was sequenced were expressed TCRB transcripts, since all of the isolated RNA had been reverse transcribed. Profiling relied on immunoSEQ multiplex PCR, and the TCRdb table lists in-frame clones only, not all of them. The sample lists 250,000 or so clones, roughly 22% seen once, with about 0.028% in the top ten. The sample was naive CD4+ T cells from blood. These receptor sequences come from a woman between 35 and 50 years old with type 1 diabetes.

In its sample, this clone was seen a few times. The chain combines TRBV9 with TRBJ2-6, with TRBD1 matching 8 bases. The V and J ends lost 4 bases and 2 bases, in that order; junction bases with no gene match: 11. Germline V gene lookup returns CDR1 SGDLS and CDR2 YYNGEE. The CDR3 has 18 residues. For the CDR3, the DNA is TGTGCCAGCAGCCTCTGGGGGACAGGCGTCGCTGGGGCCAACGTCCTGACTTTC. As protein: CASSLWGTGVAGANVLTF.

This chain links TRBV20-1 with TRBJ2-1; 7 nucleotides line up with TRBD2. V trimming: 6 bases; J trimming: 15 bases; junction bases outside the gene matches: 8. Germline lookup yields CDR1 DFQATT and CDR2 SNEGSKA (reference sequence). The CDR3 extends over 10 amino acids. Here the CDR3 DNA reads TGCAGTGCCAGCTCGGGGGGACGGTTCTTC. The encoded protein is CSASSGGRFF.

This clone was seen a few times. The chain joins TRBV4-1 to TRBJ1-2; 7 nucleotides agree with TRBD1. The germline gives CDR1 MGHRA, CDR2 YSYEKL. V dropped 1 base and J dropped 8; count of bases not matched to a gene: 10. The length of the CDR3 is 15 residues. CDR3 protein: CASSQVGGRNRGYTF. In DNA form, the CDR3 reads TGCGCCAGCAGCCAAGTAGGGGGCCGGAATCGAGGCTACACCTTC.

This chain joins TRBV7-2 and TRBJ2-7; 9 bases are shared with TRBD2. This CDR3 has 16 amino acids. V lost 5 bases and J lost 0; bases outside the gene matches: 8. Germline CDR1 is SGHTA and CDR2 is FQGNSA. In nucleotides, the CDR3 is TGTGCCAGCAGCACCATAGCGGGGGCGAGCTCCTACGAGCAGTACTTC. Translating it yields CASSTIAGASSYEQYF.

This clone appeared a few times. J is TRBJ2-7 and V is TRBV4-3, with TRBD2 as a possible D gene (6 bases). The CDR3 has 13 amino acids. Germline CDR1 LGHNA, CDR2 YSLEER. Deletions cut 0 bases from V and 6 bases from J, with 9 bases between. CDR3 sequence reads: CASSQDLGGEQYF. The CDR3 DNA follows: TGCGCCAGCAGCCAAGATTTGGGGGGCGAGCAGTACTTC.

The gene calls are TRBV30 and TRBJ2-7, with a weak D call TRBD2 (5 bases). The CDR3 is made up of 14 amino acids. Germline assignment: CDR1 GTSNPN and CDR2 SVGIG (reference sequence). Trimming cost V 0 bases and J 4 bases, with 13 bases left between them. The CDR3 loop reads CAWSVWGVVYEQYF. As DNA, the CDR3 is TGTGCCTGGAGTGTATGGGGAGTTGTTTACGAGCAGTACTTC.

This clone was detected a few times. CDR3 nucleotide sequence: TGCGCCAGCAGTCAATCGAGGGCAGCTAACTATGGCTACACCTTC. This encodes CASSQSRAANYGYTF. V usage is TRBV23-1 and J usage is TRBJ1-2; D unclear. Being an ORF, TRBV23-1 has a function that is uncertain. CDR3 length equals 15 residues. Between the trimmed V and J ends, which lost 0 bases and 0 bases, there was a span of 8 bases.

The CDR3 sequence: CAWSSAGANTGELFF. The DNA for the CDR3 is TGTGCCTGGAGTTCAGCGGGAGCGAACACCGGGGAGCTGTTTTTT. The chain combines TRBV30 with TRBJ2-2; 8 positions agree with TRBD2. The germline gives CDR1 GTSNPN, CDR2 SVGIG (reference sequence). CDR3 size: 15 residues. The V gene end was trimmed by 2 bases and the J gene end by 0 bases; junction bases not matched to a gene: 2.

The rearrangement links TRBV18 to TRBJ1-5; D may be TRBD1 (6 bases). This CDR3 region has 15 residues. Germline CDR1 is KGHSH and CDR2 is LQKENI. Between the trimmed V and J ends, which lost 6 bases and 1 base, there was a span of 13 bases. CDR3 protein: CASSPDSMSNQPQHF. Here the CDR3 DNA reads TGTGCCAGCTCCCCGGACAGTATGAGCAATCAGCCCCAGCATTTT.

The CDR3 sequence: CASSQEWGLNTGELFF. The DNA of the CDR3 is TGCGCCAGCAGCCAAGAGTGGGGACTTAACACCGGGGAGCTGTTTTTT. The chain uses TRBV4-1 and TRBJ2-2; a weak D match, TRBD2 (6 bases). V lost 0 bases, J lost 2 bases, and 10 bases lay in between. The CDR3 runs 16 residues. CDR1 and CDR2 (germline): MGHRA, YSYEKL.

This sequence joins TRBV4-3 and TRBJ1-3; TRBD1 matches at 9 bases. CDR1 and CDR2 (germline): LGHNA, YSLEER. This CDR3 has 17 amino acids. V dropped 0 bases and J dropped 4; count of bases not matched to a gene: 7. The CDR3 DNA is TGCGCCAGCAGCCAAGAGCAGGGACAGGGATACGGAAACACCATATATTTT. Encoded protein: CASSQEQGQGYGNTIYF.

In DNA form, the CDR3 reads TGCAGTGTTCAGGGGAATGGCTACACCTTC. It codes for CSVQGNGYTF. The chain links TRBV20-1 to TRBJ1-2; D may be TRBD1 (6 bases). Germline V gene sequence: CDR1 DFQATT, CDR2 SNEGSKA (reference sequence). The CDR3 is made up of 10 amino acids. The V gene lost 7 bases and the J gene lost 6 bases, with 9 bases spanning the gap.

The count of this clone is one. This rearrangement joins TRBV18 to TRBJ2-7; 8 positions match TRBD1. The germline V gene has CDR1 KGHSH and CDR2 LQKENI. V lost 6 bases and J lost 6; bases outside the gene matches: 13. CDR3 length equals 15 residues. The CDR3 sequence: CASSPGGDRSGEQYF. DNA for the CDR3: TGTGCCAGCTCCCCAGGAGGGGACAGGTCTGGCGAGCAGTACTTC.

V and J are TRBV7-9 and TRBJ1-1, with a tentative D call TRBD1 (6 bases). V was pared by 3 bases and J by 8 bases, with 16 bases between. Germline CDR1 and CDR2: SEHNR and FQNEAQ (reference sequence). The CDR3 loop spans 14 amino acids. The CDR3 is CASSFRPTGPEAFF. In nucleotides, the CDR3 is TGTGCCAGCAGCTTTAGGCCAACAGGGCCCGAAGCTTTCTTT.

Details on this clone: Other DNA variants within this sample encode the same CDR3. The J gene is TRBJ2-5, the V gene TRBV15; 9 positions agree with TRBD1. This CDR3 has 14 amino acids. From germline, CDR1 is LNHNV and CDR2 YYDKDF (reference sequence). Trimming cost V 3 bases and J 3 bases; bases outside gene matches: 2. The CDR3 DNA reads TGTGCCACCAGCAGGGACAGGGGAAAAGAGACCCAGTACTTC. It is translated as CATSRDRGKETQYF.

J is TRBJ2-2 and V is TRBV2; TRBD1 is a possible D gene (5 bases). The germline V gene has CDR1 SNHLY and CDR2 FYNNEI. V lost 3 bases and J 1 base, leaving 9 bases between the germline ends. The CDR3 length is 15 residues. The CDR3 spells CASSDRQGNTGELFF. The CDR3 DNA reads TGTGCCAGCAGTGATAGGCAGGGGAACACCGGGGAGCTGTTTTTT.

For the CDR3, the DNA is TGTGCCAGCTCGCTCGGACTCTACAATGAGCAGTTCTTC. Translating gives CASSLGLYNEQFF. The V gene is TRBV18, the J gene TRBJ2-1, with D possibly TRBD2 on 5 matching bases. V lost 6 bases, J lost 3 bases, and 9 bases lay in between. The germline V gene encodes CDR1 KGHSH and CDR2 LQKENI. The CDR3 sequence is 13 residues long.

The chain recombines TRBV5-1 with TRBJ1-4; the D gene is possibly TRBD1 (5 bases). This CDR3 has 15 amino acids. V was cut by 5 bases and J by 6 bases, with 17 bases left in between. CDR1 and CDR2 from the germline V gene are SGHRS and YFSETQ. This CDR3 is CASRPDGTVDEKLFF. CDR3 DNA sequence: TGCGCCAGCAGACCCGACGGGACTGTGGATGAAAAACTGTTTTTT.

The V and J genes are TRBV7-9 and TRBJ1-2; D is unresolved. The CDR3 extends over 14 amino acids. Trimming removed 1 base from V and 1 base from J, with 7 bases in between. In germline, CDR1 is SEHNR, CDR2 FQNEAQ (reference sequence). The CDR3 DNA sequence: TGTGCCAGCAGCTTAGTCGGGTATAACTATGGCTACACCTTC. Its protein product is CASSLVGYNYGYTF.

The chain uses TRBV4-1 and TRBJ1-1, with TRBD1 identical over 8 bases. This CDR3 region has 16 residues. The germline V gene encodes CDR1 MGHRA and CDR2 YSYEKL. V shed 1 base and J 8 bases; nucleotides not matched to a gene: 12. The CDR3 sequence: CASSQGVLGRGLEAFF. CDR3 bases: TGCGCCAGCAGCCAAGGGGTACTCGGCAGGGGGCTCGAAGCTTTCTTT.

This clone turned up a few times. The chain couples TRBV18 to TRBJ2-7, with TRBD2 as a possible D gene (5 bases). CDR3 length equals 12 residues. V was trimmed by 6 bases and J by 0 bases, leaving 6 bases between them. Germline CDR1 is KGHSH and CDR2 is LQKENI. In DNA, the CDR3 is TGTGCCAGCTCGGGGAGCTCCTACGAGCAGTACTTC. Translating gives CASSGSSYEQYF.